This passage covers 19 T cell receptor beta chains from one sample sequenced in a study of metastatic and nonmetastatic thyroid tumors (dated by TCRdb to about 2020). No patient had received any treatment before thyroid surgery. Receptors were amplified or captured by PCR. Sequenced on an Illumina HiSeq 4000. Using fastp at Q25 and MiXCR, TCRdb reprocessed the public reads and kept productive beta chains. The sample records nearly 35,000 clones, roughly a sixth of which are singletons. Of the sample, roughly 7% is held by the ten largest clones. Sequencing was carried out using blood. These receptors originate from a female donor with papillary thyroid cancer or a benign thyroid nodule (not recorded which). Some clones in this sample may be carry-over from other donors' samples.

This clone was detected ten times or more. The chain is built from TRBV19 and TRBJ2-1; 11 bases line up with TRBD1. Looked up from germline, CDR1 is LNHDA and CDR2 is SQIVND (reference sequence). V was clipped by 0 bases and J by 7 bases; unmatched bases: 8. This CDR3 has 17 residues. The CDR3 DNA reads as TGTGCCAGTAGTATAGACGGGACAGGGGGTTTGCGGAATGAGCAGTTCTTC. Translating it yields CASSIDGTGGLRNEQFF.

In regard to this clone: One junction end disagrees with the germline gene, perhaps due to a read error. This sequence joins TRBV5-1 and TRBJ1-2; D is undetermined. Germline CDR1 is SGHRS and CDR2 is YFSETQ. This CDR3 contains 15 residues. CDR3 sequence: CASSFGLLGDYCYAF. The CDR3 DNA is TGCGCCAGCAGCTTTGGTCTCTTGGGAGACTATTGCTACGCCTTC.

About this clone: The junction does not match germline at one end; this may be a read error. V and J are TRBV24-1 and TRBJ2-7, with no clear D. The V gene's germline CDR1 is KGHDR and CDR2 SFDVKD. There are 13 residues in the CDR3. The CDR3 sequence: CATSDLHIYKQYF. The CDR3 DNA sequence: TGTGCCACCAGTGATTTGCACATCTACAAGCAGTACTTC.

There are many counts of this clone. V and J are TRBV19 and TRBJ1-2; no reliable D call. With 3 bases removed from V and 8 bases from J, the gap between germline ends came to 7 bases. The CDR3 has 11 amino acids. The V gene's germline CDR1 is LNHDA and CDR2 SQIVND (reference sequence). In DNA form, the CDR3 reads TGTGCCAGTAGTATGTTGGAAGGCTACACCTTC. As protein: CASSMLEGYTF.

This clone has more than one count but fewer than ten. The chain combines TRBV6-1 with TRBJ1-2; TRBD1 aligns across 10 bases. Trimming removed 4 bases from V and 4 bases from J; junction bases left unmatched: 3. CDR1 MNHNS and CDR2 SASEGT come from the germline V gene. CDR3 size: 14 residues. DNA of the CDR3: TGTGCCAGCAGTGGCCGACAGGGGGCCTATGGCTACACCTTC. Its translation: CASSGRQGAYGYTF.

The chain employs TRBV11-2 and TRBJ2-1, with D possibly TRBD1 on 5 matching bases. CDR3 length equals 14 residues. V was cut by 5 bases and J by 8 bases, with 16 bases left in between. The germline gives CDR1 SGHAT, CDR2 FQNNGV. CDR3 in amino acids: CASSLKGAGHEQFF. CDR3 DNA sequence: TGTGCCAGCAGCCTAAAAGGGGCAGGGCATGAGCAGTTCTTC.

CDR3 amino acids: CASSPGKSGYEQYF. Here the CDR3 DNA reads TGTGCCAGCAGCCCCGGTAAGTCGGGATACGAGCAGTACTTC. V is TRBV9 and J is TRBJ2-7; perhaps TRBD2 as D (5 bases). The CDR3 length is 14 residues. Germline CDR1 and CDR2: SGDLS and YYNGEE. V gave up 4 bases and J gave up 4 bases, with 15 bases separating them. Full variable domain (missing parts from reference TRBV9 and TRBJ2-7): DSGVTQTPKHLITATGQRVTLRCSPRSGDLSVYWYQQSLDQGLQFLIQYYNGEERAKGNILERFSAQQFPDLHSELNLSSLELGDSALYFCASSPGKSGYEQYFGPGTRLTVT.

This clone occurred many times. This chain joins TRBV11-2 and TRBJ1-4; 9 bases line up with TRBD1. The V and J ends lost 5 bases and 5 bases, in that order; junction bases with no gene match: 6. The germline V gene has CDR1 SGHAT and CDR2 FQNNGV. This CDR3 is 15 amino acids long. The CDR3 sequence is CASSTTGGENEKLFF. The CDR3 DNA follows: TGTGCCAGCAGCACGACAGGGGGAGAGAATGAAAAACTGTTTTTT. Full variable domain (remainder filled in from reference TRBV11-2 and TRBJ1-4): EAGVAQSPRYKIIEKRQSVAFWCNPISGHATLYWYQQILGQGPKLLIQFQNNGVVDDSQLPKDRFSAERLKGVDSTLKIQPAKLEDSAVYLCASSTTGGENEKLFFGSGTQLSVL.

This clone has at least ten counts. The chain carries TRBV2 and TRBJ2-5, with D possibly TRBD2 on 6 matching bases. Germline CDR1 is SNHLY and CDR2 is FYNNEI. V lost 8 bases to trimming and J lost 1 base, with 8 bases between them. The CDR3 spans 12 residues. CDR3 DNA: TGTGCCAGCTGGACTACCCAAGAGACCCAGTACTTC. The encoded protein is CASWTTQETQYF.

This clone was picked up many times. This chain links TRBV11-1 with TRBJ1-1, with D tentatively TRBD1 (5 bases). V lost 5 bases and J 4 bases, leaving 20 bases between the germline ends. The length of the CDR3 is 16 residues. Germline V CDR1 and CDR2: SGHAT, FQDESV (reference sequence). CDR3 DNA sequence: TGTGCCAGCAGCCCCAAAGGATCCGGAAGGGGCACTGAAGCTTTCTTT. Its protein is CASSPKGSGRGTEAFF.

This clone appeared many times. CDR3 nucleotide sequence: TGTGCCAGCGGGTCTGTAGGGGAAAAACTGTTTTTT. The encoded protein is CASGSVGEKLFF. The gene calls are TRBV19 and TRBJ1-4; no definite D call. Germline V CDR1 and CDR2: LNHDA, SQIVND (reference sequence). V lost 9 bases and J lost 8, with 13 bases in between. This CDR3 is 12 amino acids long. The whole variable domain, filled in from reference TRBV19 and TRBJ1-4, reads DGGITQSPKYLFRKEGQNVTLSCEQNLNHDAMYWYRQDPGQGLRLIYYSQIVNDFQKGDIAEGYSVSREKKESFPLTVTSAQKNPTAFYLCASGSVGEKLFFGSGTQLSVL.

This clone appeared a few times. The chain recombines TRBV6-1 with TRBJ1-1, with unresolved D. CDR1 is MNHNS and CDR2 is SASEGT in the germline V gene. V was shortened by 11 bases and J by 4 bases, with 11 bases between the two germline ends. This CDR3 contains 11 residues. CDR3 in DNA: TGTGCCGCGGACGTAAGCACTGAAGCTTTCTTT. Its protein product is CAADVSTEAFF.

V and J are TRBV6-5 and TRBJ2-5; 10 bases are a match to TRBD2. The CDR3 has 16 amino acids. Germline V CDR1 and CDR2: MNHEY, SVGAGI. V lost 2 bases, J lost 2 bases, and 5 bases stayed unmatched. The CDR3 protein is CASSYVLAGSQETQYF. Here the CDR3 DNA reads TGTGCCAGCAGTTACGTACTAGCGGGATCTCAAGAGACCCAGTACTTC.

The chain carries TRBV29-1 and TRBJ2-1; possible D gene TRBD1, 7 bases. Trimming took off 6 bases at V and 5 bases at J, with 17 bases between the two ends. The V gene's germline CDR1 is SQVTM and CDR2 ANQGSEA. The CDR3 contains 14 residues. The DNA of the CDR3 is TGCAGCGTGGCAGGGGGGCTTATGGACAATGAGCAGTTCTTC. It specifies CSVAGGLMDNEQFF.

The chain couples TRBV20-1 to TRBJ1-3; D unresolved. Per germline, CDR1 DFQATT and CDR2 SNEGSKA (reference sequence). Trimming took 1 base from V and 0 from J, leaving 22 bases between them. This CDR3 is built from 19 residues. CDR3 DNA sequence: TGCAGTGCTAGAGCCGGTGCTACCGGGCCTACTCTCTCTGGAAACACCATATATTTT. Its translation: CSARAGATGPTLSGNTIYF.

Worth noting for this clone: The conserved closing phenylalanine or tryptophan is absent in this CDR3, likely reflecting a read error. The genes are TRBV20-1 and TRBJ1-1; no reliable D call. This CDR3 has 11 amino acids. Per the germline V gene, CDR1 is DFQATT and CDR2 is SNEGSKA (reference sequence). V was shortened by 8 bases and J by 1 base, with 8 bases between the two germline ends. The CDR3 spells CSWVGNTEAFL. The CDR3 DNA reads as TGCAGTTGGGTGGGGAACACTGAAGCTTTCTTG.

This clone is medium-sized by share. V is TRBV28 and J is TRBJ1-1; perhaps TRBD1 as D (6 bases). The V and J ends lost 7 bases and 4 bases respectively, with 16 bases between them. This CDR3 region has 14 residues. The V gene's germline CDR1 is MDHEN and CDR2 SYDVKM. The CDR3 is CASNRVPVGTEAFF. The DNA for the CDR3 is TGTGCCAGCAACAGGGTACCGGTGGGCACTGAAGCTTTCTTT.

V and J are TRBV12-3 or TRBV12-4 and TRBJ1-2; 7 bases are a match to TRBD1. CDR3 length: 14 amino acids. Losses at the gene ends were 7 bases for V and 8 bases for J; bases not matched to a gene: 13. The CDR3 DNA is TGTGCCAGCACTCTCAGGGGGGGGGTGGGCGGCTACACCTTC. This sequence encodes CASTLRGGVGGYTF.

Ten or more counts support this clone. The rearrangement uses TRBV7-2 and TRBJ2-5; the D is unclear. Looked up from germline, CDR1 is SGHTA and CDR2 is FQGNSA. The ends were cut back, 5 bases at V and 6 bases at J, with 10 bases in the middle. CDR3 length equals 12 residues. The CDR3 sequence: CASSLVVQTQYF. The CDR3 coding sequence is TGTGCCAGCAGCCTAGTCGTGCAGACCCAGTACTTC. The full variable domain, completed using reference TRBV7-2 and TRBJ2-5, is GAGVSQSPSNKVTEKGKDVELRCDPISGHTALYWYRQSLGQGLEFLIYFQGNSAPDKSGLPSDRFSAERTGGSVSTLTIQRTQQEDSAVYLCASSLVVQTQYFGPGTRLLVL.